Following are 11 T cell receptor beta chains from one sample sequenced in a study of cytomegalovirus exposure and HLA in healthy donors (dated by TCRdb to about 2017). Libraries were built with the immunoSEQ multiplex PCR assay. The multiplex PCR relied on a mix of 60 forward primers for TCR Vbeta segments and 13 reverse primers for TCR Jbeta segments. TCRdb holds this immuneACCESS table with in-frame rearrangements only. Some clones are missing; in checked studies, unresolved V genes explain under half, and the rest has no known cause. This sample is represented by around 200,000 clones; approximately 79% of them were singletons. Roughly 6.3% of the sample is held by the ten biggest clonotypes. The specimen was PBMCs. The source of these receptors is a man between 35 and 55 years old in good health and CMV-seropositive.

The chain employs TRBV19 and TRBJ1-2, with TRBD1 identical over 12 bases. Germline CDR1 is LNHDA and CDR2 is SQIVND (reference sequence). CDR3 length: 16 amino acids. V was clipped by 3 bases and J by 4 bases; unmatched bases: 6. Here the CDR3 reads CASSISGTGGSYGYTF. CDR3 nucleotides: TGTGCCAGTAGTATCTCCGGGACAGGGGGCAGCTATGGCTACACCTTC.

The chain combines TRBV7-8 with TRBJ1-2; 9 bases align to TRBD1. CDR3 size: 14 residues. The germline gives CDR1 SGHVS, CDR2 FQNEAQ. V was pared by 4 bases and J by 8 bases, with 8 bases of the junction left unmatched. CDR3 sequence: CASSSGDRVEGYTF. In DNA form, the CDR3 reads TGTGCCAGCAGCTCTGGGGACAGGGTTGAAGGCTACACCTTC.

The chain has TRBV7-3 and TRBJ2-3; D is unclear. Germline CDR1 reads SGHTA; CDR2 reads FQGTGA. V dropped 4 bases and J dropped 4 bases, with 12 bases sitting between them. This CDR3 is built from 14 residues. The CDR3, as DNA: TGTGCCAGCAGCTCCACTGGGCTGGCAGATACGCAGTATTTT. Translation gives CASSSTGLADTQYF.

This clone was counted between two and nine times. The sample contains more than one DNA sequence encoding this CDR3. DNA for the CDR3: TGTGCCAGCAGCTTACAGGGAGATACGCAGTATTTT. Translating gives CASSLQGDTQYF. This sequence joins TRBV7-2 and TRBJ2-3, with TRBD1 as a possible D gene (5 bases). Germline values: CDR1 SGHTA, CDR2 FQGNSA. Trimming took 2 bases from V and 5 from J, leaving 5 bases between them. This CDR3 region has 12 residues.

The rearrangement uses TRBV4-3 and TRBJ2-3; D may be TRBD1 (6 bases). CDR3 size: 15 residues. V lost 3 bases to trimming and J lost 8 bases, with 18 bases between them. Germline CDR1 is LGHNA and CDR2 is YSLEER. CDR3 sequence reads: CASSQNRVSFVTQYF. The CDR3 DNA sequence: TGCGCCAGCAGCCAGAACAGGGTTAGTTTCGTTACGCAGTATTTT.

V and J are TRBV5-1 and TRBJ1-6, with D unclear. Looked up from germline, CDR1 is SGHRS and CDR2 is YFSETQ. V was shortened by 0 bases and J by 7 bases, with 11 bases between the two germline ends. The CDR3 contains 15 residues. CDR3 bases: TGCGCCAGCAGCTTGGCTCCGGGAACCAATTCACCCCTCCACTTT. As protein: CASSLAPGTNSPLHF.

The CDR3 DNA reads TGTGCCAGCAGCTCCGGACGGGGGGAGCAGTACTTC. Encoded protein: CASSSGRGEQYF. The V and J genes are TRBV7-2 and TRBJ2-5, with 7 bases aligning to TRBD2. The CDR3 extends over 12 amino acids. The ends lost 4 bases at V and 11 bases at J; junction bases unmatched: 7. Germline V gene lookup returns CDR1 SGHTA and CDR2 FQGNSA.

The chain joins TRBV5-1 to TRBJ1-1; no clear D. Germline V CDR1 and CDR2: SGHRS, YFSETQ. The CDR3 loop spans 13 amino acids. V lost 1 base, J lost 0 bases, and 4 bases lay in between. The CDR3 DNA follows: TGCGCCAGCAGCTTGATCTTGAACACTGAAGCTTTCTTT. This encodes CASSLILNTEAFF.

This clone was seen a handful of times. The chain links TRBV6-1 to TRBJ1-3; perhaps TRBD1 as D (6 bases). V lost 5 bases to trimming and J lost 0 bases, with 11 bases between them. This CDR3 contains 15 residues. Germline CDR1 MNHNS, CDR2 SASEGT. The CDR3 DNA follows: TGTGCCAGCAGTCTGATAGGGGGCTCTGGAAACACCATATATTTT. This sequence encodes CASSLIGGSGNTIYF.

This rearrangement joins TRBV28 to TRBJ2-2; D gene ambiguous. V dropped 3 bases and J dropped 0 bases, with 5 bases sitting between them. Germline V CDR1 and CDR2: MDHEN, SYDVKM. The CDR3 covers 14 residues. The CDR3 DNA reads TGTGCCAGCAGTTTTCCAGCGAACACCGGGGAGCTGTTTTTT. It is translated as CASSFPANTGELFF.

The V gene is TRBV28, the J gene TRBJ1-5; no definite D call. V lost 1 base to trimming and J lost 7 bases, with 8 bases between them. The CDR3 is made up of 13 amino acids. Per the germline V gene, CDR1 is MDHEN and CDR2 is SYDVKM. The CDR3 protein is CASSLLSLQPQHF. In DNA, the CDR3 is TGTGCCAGCAGTTTATTGAGTCTCCAGCCCCAGCATTTT.